This entry describes one TCR beta chain. Its target is not known. The CDR3 runs 15 residues. From germline, CDR1 is SNHLY and CDR2 FYNNEI. Trimming cost V 0 bases and J 7 bases, with 15 bases left between them. The data are from a study of T cell repertoires in cytomegalovirus infection. Study-level background: HLA-C-restricted CMV epitopes, recently identified, and well-studied HLA-B-restricted ones were used by the study. Indications came from public TCR beta signatures; they pointed to CMV infection and to a matching HLA type.

One entry per CDR3 protein, called by TCRdb with MiXCR from the reads. The sample yields a few hundred thousand distinct CDR3 sequences, 40% seen once. This TCR was sampled from a human donor in good health (CMV status not recorded). Some clones in this sample may be carry-over from other donors' samples. The source was cultured PBMCs, collected from culture after CMV antigen stimulation. This rearrangement joins TRBV2 to TRBJ1-2, with a possible D match to TRBD1 (5 bases). The CDR3 region is CASSEAGRQASGYTF. CDR3 in DNA: TGTGCCAGCAGTGAAGCGGGACGCCAAGCGAGTGGCTACACCTTC. The full variable domain, completed using reference TRBV2 and TRBJ1-2, is EPEVTQTPSHQVTQMGQEVILRCVPISNHLYFYWYRQILGQKVEFLVSFYNNEISEKSEIFDDQFSVERPDGSNFTLKIRSTKLEDSAMYFCASSEAGRQASGYTFGSGTRLTVV.